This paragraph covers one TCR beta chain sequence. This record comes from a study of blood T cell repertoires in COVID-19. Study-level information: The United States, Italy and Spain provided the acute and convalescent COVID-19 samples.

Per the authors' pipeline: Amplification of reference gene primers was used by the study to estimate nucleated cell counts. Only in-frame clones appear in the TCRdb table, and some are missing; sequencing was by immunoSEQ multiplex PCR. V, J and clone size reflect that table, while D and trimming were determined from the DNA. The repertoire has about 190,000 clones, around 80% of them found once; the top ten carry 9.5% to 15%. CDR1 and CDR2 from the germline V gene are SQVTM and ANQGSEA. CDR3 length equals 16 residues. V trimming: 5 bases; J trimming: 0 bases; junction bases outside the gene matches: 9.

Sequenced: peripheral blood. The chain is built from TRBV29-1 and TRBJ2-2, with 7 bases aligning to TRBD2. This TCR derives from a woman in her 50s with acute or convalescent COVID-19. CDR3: CSVSRDYRANTGELFF. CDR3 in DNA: TGCAGCGTTTCCCGGGACTACCGTGCGAACACCGGGGAGCTGTTTTTT.